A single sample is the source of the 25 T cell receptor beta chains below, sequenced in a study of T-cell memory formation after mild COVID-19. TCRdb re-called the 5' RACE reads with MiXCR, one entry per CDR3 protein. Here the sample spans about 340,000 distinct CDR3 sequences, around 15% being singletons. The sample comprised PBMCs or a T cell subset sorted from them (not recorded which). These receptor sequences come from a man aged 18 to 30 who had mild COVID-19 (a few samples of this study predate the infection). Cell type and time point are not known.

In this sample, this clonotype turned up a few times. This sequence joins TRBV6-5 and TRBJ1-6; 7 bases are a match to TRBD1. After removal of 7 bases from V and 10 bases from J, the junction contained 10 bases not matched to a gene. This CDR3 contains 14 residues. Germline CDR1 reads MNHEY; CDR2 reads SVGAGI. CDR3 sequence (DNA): TGTGCCAGCACCCCCTCGACAGGGTTCTCACCCCTCCACTTT. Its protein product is CASTPSTGFSPLHF.

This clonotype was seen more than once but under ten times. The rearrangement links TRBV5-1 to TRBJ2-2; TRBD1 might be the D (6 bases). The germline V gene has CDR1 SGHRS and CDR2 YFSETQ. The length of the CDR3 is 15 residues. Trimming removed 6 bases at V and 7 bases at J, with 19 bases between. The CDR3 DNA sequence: TGCGCCAGCACCTCCTTTCAGGGGCCAGACGGGGAGCTGTTTTTT. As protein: CASTSFQGPDGELFF.

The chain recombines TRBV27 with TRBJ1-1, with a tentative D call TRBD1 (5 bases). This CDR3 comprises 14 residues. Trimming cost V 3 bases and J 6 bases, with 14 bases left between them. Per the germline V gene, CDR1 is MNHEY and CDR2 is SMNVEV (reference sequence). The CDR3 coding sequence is TGTGCCAGCAGTTTGTCCCACAGGTTCGCTGAAGCTTTCTTT. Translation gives CASSLSHRFAEAFF.

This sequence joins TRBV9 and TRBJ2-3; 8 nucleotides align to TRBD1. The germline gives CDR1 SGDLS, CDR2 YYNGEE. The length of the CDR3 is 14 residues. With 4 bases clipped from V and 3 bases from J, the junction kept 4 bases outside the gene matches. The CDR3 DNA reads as TGTGCCAGCAGCCAAGGACAGGGTACAGATACGCAGTATTTT. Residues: CASSQGQGTDTQYF.

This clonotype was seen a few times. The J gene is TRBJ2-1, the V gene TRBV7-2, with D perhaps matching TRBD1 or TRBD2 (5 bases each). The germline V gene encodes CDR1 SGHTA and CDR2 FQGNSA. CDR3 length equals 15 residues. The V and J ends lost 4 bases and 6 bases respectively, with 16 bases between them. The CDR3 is CASSSIGASRNEQFF. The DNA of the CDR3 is TGTGCCAGCAGCTCCATCGGGGCTTCCCGCAATGAGCAGTTCTTC. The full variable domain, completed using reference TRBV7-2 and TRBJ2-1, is GAGVSQSPSNKVTEKGKDVELRCDPISGHTALYWYRQSLGQGLEFLIYFQGNSAPDKSGLPSDRFSAERTGGSVSTLTIQRTQQEDSAVYLCASSSIGASRNEQFFGPGTRLTVL.

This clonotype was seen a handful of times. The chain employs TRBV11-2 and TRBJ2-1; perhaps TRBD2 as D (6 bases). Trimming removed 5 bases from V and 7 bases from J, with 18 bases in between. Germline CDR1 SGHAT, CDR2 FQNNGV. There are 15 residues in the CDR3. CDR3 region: CASSPVGGLGNEQFF. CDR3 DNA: TGTGCCAGCAGCCCGGTCGGAGGGCTTGGGAATGAGCAGTTCTTC.

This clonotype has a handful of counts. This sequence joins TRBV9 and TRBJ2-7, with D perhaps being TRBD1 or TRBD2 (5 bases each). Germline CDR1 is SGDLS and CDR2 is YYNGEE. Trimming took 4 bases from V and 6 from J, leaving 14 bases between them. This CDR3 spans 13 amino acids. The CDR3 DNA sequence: TGTGCCAGCAGCCCCCGGGACCCCCTCGAGCAGTACTTC. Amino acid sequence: CASSPRDPLEQYF.

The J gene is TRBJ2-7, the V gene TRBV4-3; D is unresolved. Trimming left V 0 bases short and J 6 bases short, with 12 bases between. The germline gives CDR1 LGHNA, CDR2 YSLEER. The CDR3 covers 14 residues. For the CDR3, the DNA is TGCGCCAGCAGCCAAGATCTAAGGTATCGCGAGCAGTACTTC. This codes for CASSQDLRYREQYF.

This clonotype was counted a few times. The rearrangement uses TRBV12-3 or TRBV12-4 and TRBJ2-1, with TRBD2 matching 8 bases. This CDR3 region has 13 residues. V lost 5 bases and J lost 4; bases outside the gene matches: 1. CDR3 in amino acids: CASSGLAYNEQFF. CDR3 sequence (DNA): TGTGCCAGCAGTGGACTAGCTTACAATGAGCAGTTCTTC.

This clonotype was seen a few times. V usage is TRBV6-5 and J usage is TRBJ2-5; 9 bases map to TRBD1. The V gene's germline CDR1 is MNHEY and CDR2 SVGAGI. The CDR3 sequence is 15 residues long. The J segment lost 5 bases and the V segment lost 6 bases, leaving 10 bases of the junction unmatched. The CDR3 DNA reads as TGTGCCAGCAGCGCATCCGGGACAGGGAAGGAGACCCAGTACTTC. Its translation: CASSASGTGKETQYF.

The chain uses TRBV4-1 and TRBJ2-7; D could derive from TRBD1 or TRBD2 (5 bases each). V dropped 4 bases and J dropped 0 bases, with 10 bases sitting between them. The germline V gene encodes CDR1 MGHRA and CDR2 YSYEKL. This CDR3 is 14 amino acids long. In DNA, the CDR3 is TGCGCCAGCAGCCCCCTGGGGACCTCCTACGAGCAGTACTTC. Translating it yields CASSPLGTSYEQYF.

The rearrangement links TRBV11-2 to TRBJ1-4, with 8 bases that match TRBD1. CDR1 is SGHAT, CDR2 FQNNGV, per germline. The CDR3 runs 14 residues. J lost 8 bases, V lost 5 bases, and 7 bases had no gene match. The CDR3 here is CASSLDRVGEKLFF. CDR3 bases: TGTGCCAGCAGCCTGGACAGGGTTGGGGAAAAACTGTTTTTT.

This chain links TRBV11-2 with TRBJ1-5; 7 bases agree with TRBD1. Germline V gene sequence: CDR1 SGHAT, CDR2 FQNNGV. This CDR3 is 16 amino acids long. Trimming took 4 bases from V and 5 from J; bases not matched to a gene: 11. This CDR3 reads CASSSGGQSGDQPQHF. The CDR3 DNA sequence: TGTGCCAGCAGCTCCGGGGGACAGTCGGGCGATCAGCCCCAGCATTTT.

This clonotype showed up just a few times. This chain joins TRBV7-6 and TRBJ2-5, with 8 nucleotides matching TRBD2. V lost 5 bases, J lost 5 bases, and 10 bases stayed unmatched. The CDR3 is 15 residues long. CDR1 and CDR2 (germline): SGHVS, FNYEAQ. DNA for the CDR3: TGTGCCAGCAGCCGCCTCGGGGGGGCCTGGGAGACCCAGTACTTC. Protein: CASSRLGGAWETQYF. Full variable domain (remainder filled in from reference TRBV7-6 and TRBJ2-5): GAGVSQSPRYKVTKRGQDVALRCDPISGHVSLYWYRQALGQGPEFLTYFNYEAQQDKSGLPNDRFSAERPEGSISTLTIQRTEQRDSAMYRCASSRLGGAWETQYFGPGTRLLVL.

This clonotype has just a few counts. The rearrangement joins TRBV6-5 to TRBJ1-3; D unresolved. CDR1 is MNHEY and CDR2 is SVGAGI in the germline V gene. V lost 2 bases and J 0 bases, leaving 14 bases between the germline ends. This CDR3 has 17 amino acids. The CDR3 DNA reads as TGTGCCAGCAGTTACCTGGAGGAGTACTTCTCTGGAAACACCATATATTTT. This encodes CASSYLEEYFSGNTIYF.

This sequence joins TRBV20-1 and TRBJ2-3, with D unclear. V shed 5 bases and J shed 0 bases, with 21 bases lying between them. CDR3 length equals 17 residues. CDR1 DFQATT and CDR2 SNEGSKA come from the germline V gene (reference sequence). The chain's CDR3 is CSAPNTQLTLSTDTQYF. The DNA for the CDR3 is TGCAGTGCTCCAAACACTCAGCTTACCCTTAGCACAGATACGCAGTATTTT.

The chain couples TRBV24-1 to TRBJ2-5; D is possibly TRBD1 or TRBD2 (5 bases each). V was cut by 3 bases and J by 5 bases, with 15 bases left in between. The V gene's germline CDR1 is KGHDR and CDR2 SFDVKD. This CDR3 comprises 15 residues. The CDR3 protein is CATSDPGATGETQYF. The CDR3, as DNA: TGTGCCACCAGTGATCCCGGGGCCACGGGGGAGACCCAGTACTTC.

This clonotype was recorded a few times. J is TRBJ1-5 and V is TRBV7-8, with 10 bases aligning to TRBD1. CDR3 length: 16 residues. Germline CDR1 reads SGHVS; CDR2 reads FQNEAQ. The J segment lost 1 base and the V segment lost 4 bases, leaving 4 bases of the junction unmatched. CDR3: CASSWTGGRSNQPQHF. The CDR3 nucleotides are TGTGCCAGCAGCTGGACAGGGGGAAGGAGCAATCAGCCCCAGCATTTT. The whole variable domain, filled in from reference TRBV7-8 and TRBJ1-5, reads GAGVSQSPRYKVAKRGQDVALRCDPISGHVSLFWYQQALGQGPEFLTYFQNEAQLDKSGLPSDRFFAERPEGSVSTLKIQRTQQEDSAVYLCASSWTGGRSNQPQHFGDGTRLSIL.

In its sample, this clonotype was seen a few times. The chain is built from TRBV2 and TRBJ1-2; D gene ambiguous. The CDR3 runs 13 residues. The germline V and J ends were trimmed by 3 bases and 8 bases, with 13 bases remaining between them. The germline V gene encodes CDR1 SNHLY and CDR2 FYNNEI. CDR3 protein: CASSENLGFGYTF. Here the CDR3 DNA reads TGTGCCAGCAGTGAGAACCTAGGCTTCGGCTACACCTTC.

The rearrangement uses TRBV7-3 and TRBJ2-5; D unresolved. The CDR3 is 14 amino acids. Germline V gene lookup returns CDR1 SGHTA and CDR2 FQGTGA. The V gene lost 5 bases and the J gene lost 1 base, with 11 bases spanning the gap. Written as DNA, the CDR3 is TGTGCCAGCAGCCCCGACGGTAGCCAAGAGACCCAGTACTTC. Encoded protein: CASSPDGSQETQYF. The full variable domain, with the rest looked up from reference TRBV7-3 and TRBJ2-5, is GAGVSQTPSNKVTEKGKYVELRCDPISGHTALYWYRQSLGQGPEFLIYFQGTGAADDSGLPNDRFFAVRPEGSVSTLKIQRTERGDSAVYLCASSPDGSQETQYFGPGTRLLVL.

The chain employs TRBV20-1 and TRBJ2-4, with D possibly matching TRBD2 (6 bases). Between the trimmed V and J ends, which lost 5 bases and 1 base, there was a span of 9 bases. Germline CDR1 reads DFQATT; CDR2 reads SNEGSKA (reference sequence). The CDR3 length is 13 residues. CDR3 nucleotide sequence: TGCAGTGCTTGGAGCGGGGCCAAAAACATTCAGTACTTC. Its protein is CSAWSGAKNIQYF.

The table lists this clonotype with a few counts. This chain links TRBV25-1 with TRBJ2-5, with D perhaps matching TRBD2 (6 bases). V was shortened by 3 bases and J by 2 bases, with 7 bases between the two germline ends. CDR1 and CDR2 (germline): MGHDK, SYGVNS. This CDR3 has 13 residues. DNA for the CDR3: TGTGCCAGCAGTGAGGGGGGACAAGAGACCCAGTACTTC. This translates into CASSEGGQETQYF.

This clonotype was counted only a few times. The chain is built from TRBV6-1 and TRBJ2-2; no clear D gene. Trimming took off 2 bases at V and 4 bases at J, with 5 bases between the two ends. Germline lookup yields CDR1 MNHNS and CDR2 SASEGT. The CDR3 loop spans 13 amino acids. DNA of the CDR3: TGTGCCAGCAGTGAAAGGTTCACCGGGGAGCTGTTTTTT. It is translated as CASSERFTGELFF.

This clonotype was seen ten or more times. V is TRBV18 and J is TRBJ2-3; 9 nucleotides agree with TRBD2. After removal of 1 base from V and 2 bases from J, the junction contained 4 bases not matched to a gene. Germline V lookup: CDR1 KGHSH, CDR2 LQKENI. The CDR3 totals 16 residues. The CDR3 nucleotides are TGTGCCAGCTCACCACTGCGGGGGGGTTCCACAGATACGCAGTATTTT. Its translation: CASSPLRGGSTDTQYF. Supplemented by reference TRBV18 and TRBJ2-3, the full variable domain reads NAGVMQNPRHLVRRRGQEARLRCSPMKGHSHVYWYRQLPEEGLKFMVYLQKENIIDESGMPKERFSAEFPKEGPSILRIQQVVRGDSAAYFCASSPLRGGSTDTQYFGPGTRLTVL.

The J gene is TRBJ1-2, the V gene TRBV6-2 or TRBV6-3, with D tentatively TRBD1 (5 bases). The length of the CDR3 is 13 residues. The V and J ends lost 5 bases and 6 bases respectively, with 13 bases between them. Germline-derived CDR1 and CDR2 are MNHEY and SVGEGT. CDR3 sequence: CASSPQGFNGYTF. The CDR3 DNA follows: TGTGCCAGCAGTCCCCAGGGCTTCAATGGCTACACCTTC.